The 9 T cell receptor beta chains presented below share a single source sample, sequenced in a study of T cells in Graves' hyperthyroidism and ophthalmopathy. Amplification yielded TCR beta CDR3 regions, with RNA transcripts as the source. When the TCR CDR3 underwent first-round RT-PCR, the HTBI primer set was used. In TCRdb, the multiplex PCR reads were re-called with MiXCR into one record per CDR3 protein. The sample has approximately 700,000 distinct CDR3 sequences, about a sixth seen once. The sequencing sample was made of blood. These receptors were taken from a man between 18 and 29 years old with Graves' hyperthyroidism.

This clonotype was seen only a few times. The rearrangement uses TRBV7-3 and TRBJ2-2; 7 positions agree with TRBD2. CDR1 SGHTA and CDR2 FQGTGA come from the germline V gene. The CDR3 covers 15 residues. V shed 3 bases and J 3 bases; nucleotides not matched to a gene: 4. CDR3 nucleotides: TGTGCCAGCAGCTTGGGTAGCGGGTACACCGGGGAGCTGTTTTTT. Its protein is CASSLGSGYTGELFF.

This clonotype was detected a few times. For the CDR3, the DNA is TGTGCCAGCAGCCCATGGGACAGGGGATACGAGCAGTACTTC. Its translation: CASSPWDRGYEQYF. The chain joins TRBV7-3 to TRBJ2-7, with 10 positions matching TRBD1. The V and J ends lost 5 bases and 4 bases, in that order; junction bases with no gene match: 5. The CDR3 covers 14 residues. Germline V lookup: CDR1 SGHTA, CDR2 FQGTGA.

V and J are TRBV10-2 and TRBJ1-6; the match to TRBD1 covers 7 bases. After removal of 2 bases from V and 8 bases from J, the junction contained 3 bases not matched to a gene. Per germline, CDR1 WSHSY and CDR2 SAAADI. This CDR3 has 14 residues. The CDR3 loop is CASSEGGGYSPLHF. The CDR3 nucleotides read TGCGCCAGCAGTGAGGGAGGGGGCTATTCACCCCTCCACTTT.

Of note for this clonotype: Relative to the germline gene, one junction end is altered; a read error may explain this. The genes are TRBV2 and TRBJ2-7; weak D call: TRBD2 (7 bases). Looked up from germline, CDR1 is SNHLY and CDR2 is FYNNEI. The length of the CDR3 is 13 residues. CDR3 sequence (DNA): TGTGCCAGCAGTGAAGCGCTTCGGGGGGCCGGGGACTTC. It encodes CASSEALRGAGDF.

This chain joins TRBV30 and TRBJ2-1; 11 nucleotides agree with TRBD1. Germline CDR1 and CDR2: GTSNPN and SVGIG (reference sequence). This CDR3 is built from 16 residues. The junction had 9 bases not matched to a gene; V was cut back by 5 bases and J by 3 bases. CDR3 in amino acids: CAWSSRDRGFYNEQFF. CDR3 nucleotide sequence: TGTGCCTGGTCTAGCAGGGACAGGGGGTTCTACAATGAGCAGTTCTTC.

This clonotype was detected many times. The chain links TRBV20-1 to TRBJ2-3; no clear D gene. The length of the CDR3 is 12 residues. Trimming removed 0 bases from V and 2 bases from J, with 3 bases in between. From germline, CDR1 is DFQATT and CDR2 SNEGSKA (reference sequence). CDR3 loop: CSARDVTDTQYF. CDR3 bases: TGCAGTGCTAGAGATGTCACAGATACGCAGTATTTT.

A few counts support this clonotype. The gene calls are TRBV19 and TRBJ2-5; either TRBD1 or TRBD2 may fit D (5 bases each). From germline, CDR1 is LNHDA and CDR2 SQIVND (reference sequence). CDR3 size: 13 residues. The germline V and J ends were trimmed by 6 bases and 5 bases, with 13 bases remaining between them. In DNA, the CDR3 is TGTGCCAGTAGACCGGGACCAGGGGAGACCCAGTACTTC. It encodes CASRPGPGETQYF.

The chain recombines TRBV20-1 with TRBJ1-1; no firm D call. Germline values: CDR1 DFQATT, CDR2 SNEGSKA (reference sequence). Trimming left V 3 bases short and J 3 bases short, with 17 bases between. CDR3 length: 15 residues. CDR3 loop: CSASYVSGKDTEAFF. CDR3 DNA: TGCAGTGCTAGTTACGTCTCGGGTAAGGACACTGAAGCTTTCTTT.

J is TRBJ2-7 and V is TRBV4-1, with D possibly matching TRBD2 (6 bases). Germline V gene lookup returns CDR1 MGHRA and CDR2 YSYEKL. V lost 4 bases and J 4 bases, leaving 14 bases between the germline ends. The CDR3 length is 14 residues. The CDR3 bases are TGCGCCAGCAGCCTCCATCAGGAGGGGTACGAGCAGTACTTC. Protein sequence: CASSLHQEGYEQYF.